Listed below are T cell receptor beta chains from one sample, sequenced in a study of blood T cell repertoires in COVID-19. The repertoire was sequenced with immunoSEQ multiplex PCR; TCRdb's copy has only in-frame clones and lacks some. The table records around 240,000 clones, about 91% of them present only once. The sample comprised PBMCs or T cells enriched from blood (not recorded which). These receptors came from a human donor in a cohort exposed to, infected with or recovered from COVID-19 (not recorded which). The donor label of this sample is uncertain. Each CDR3 is given with its conserved first and last residue. D genes are given only for firm matches. Some rows mark clone size as missing; the rest say once, few, many or name a class of expanded clone.

clone size,D gene,J gene,V gene,CDR3 DNA,CDR3 protein
-,TRBD1,TRBJ1-2,TRBV4-1,TGCGCCAGCAGCCCGGAGGGACAGGCCTTCTATGGCTACACCTTC,CASSPEGQAFYGYTF
-,TRBD1,TRBJ1-1,TRBV19,TGTGCCAGTAGGGGGACAGGGGTGCATGAAGCTTTCTTT,CASRGTGVHEAFF
-,-,TRBJ1-2,TRBV24-1,TGTGCCACCAGTCAGGGTCCCTATGGCTACACCTTC,CATSQGPYGYTF
-,-,TRBJ1-5,TRBV28,TGTGCCAGCAGTTTCCCCCGGACTCATCAGCCCCAGCATTTT,CASSFPRTHQPQHF
once,TRBD1,TRBJ1-5,TRBV27,TGTGCCAGCAGTCAGGGACAGGTCTATAATCAGCCCCAGCATTTT,CASSQGQVYNQPQHF
once,-,TRBJ1-3,TRBV11-2,TGTGCCAGCAGCTTAGCGTCAGTCTCTGGAAACACCATATATTTT,CASSLASVSGNTIYF
-,-,TRBJ1-4,TRBV7-8,TGTGCCAGCAGCCCCGGGAGGGTGATTACTAATGAAAAACTGTTTTTT,CASSPGRVITNEKLFF
-,TRBD2,TRBJ2-2,TRBV19,TGTGCCACCTCTACGGGGGGCGGGGAGCTGTTTTTT,CATSTGGGELFF
few,-,TRBJ1-2,TRBV18,TGTGCCAGCTCACCACCGGGTTGGCAGGGGCTTGATGGCTACACCTTC,CASSPPGWQGLDGYTF
-,TRBD2,TRBJ2-5,TRBV10-3,TGTGCCATCAGTGAGTCTCTACTAGCGGGGGGGCCGGAGACCCAGTACTTC,CAISESLLAGGPETQYF
-,-,TRBJ2-3,TRBV3-1/TRBV3-2,TGTGCCAGCAGCCAACGCAGCGGCCGCACAGATACGCAGTATTTT,CASSQRSGRTDTQYF
-,-,TRBJ2-5,TRBV2,TGTGCCAGCAGTCCTAGGGAGACCCAGTACTTC,CASSPRETQYF
-,TRBD1,TRBJ1-1,TRBV18,TGTGCCAGCTCACCGCGGACAGGGAGGGCCACTGAAGCTTTCTTT,CASSPRTGRATEAFF
-,-,TRBJ2-1,TRBV11-1,TGTGCCAGCAGCTTAGCTGGGAGCTCCTACAATGAGCAGTTCTTC,CASSLAGSSYNEQFF
-,TRBD1,TRBJ2-7,TRBV6-4,TGTGCCAGCAGTGTCCCGCGACAGGGGGGTATCTCCTACGAGCAGTACTTC,CASSVPRQGGISYEQYF
-,-,TRBJ1-1,TRBV5-4,TGTGCCAGCAGCTTCGGAGGGAACACTGAAGCTTTCTTT,CASSFGGNTEAFF
few,-,TRBJ1-3,TRBV5-1,TGCGCCAGCAGCCTTACAGAGAACACAGCCTACCTCTCTGGAAACACCATATATTTT,CASSLTENTAYLSGNTIYF
-,-,TRBJ2-7,TRBV5-4,TGTGCCAGCAGCTTTGGTGATAGCGAGCAGTACTTC,CASSFGDSEQYF
-,-,TRBJ2-3,TRBV12-5,TGTGCTAGTGTTTCCCGGGATGTCACAGATACGCAGTATTTT,CASVSRDVTDTQYF
-,-,TRBJ1-1,TRBV20-1,TGCAGTGCCCCCCTTGGTCCGAGAGCTTTCTTT,CSAPLGPRAFF
-,-,TRBJ2-7,TRBV5-4,TGTGCCAGCAGCCTAGATGTCCTGTCCTACGAGCAGTACTTC,CASSLDVLSYEQYF
-,-,TRBJ1-6,TRBV5-8,TGTGCCAGCAGCTTAGCAGGGAAGAGTAATTCACCCCTCCACTTT,CASSLAGKSNSPLHF
-,-,TRBJ2-2,TRBV6-5,TGTGCCAGCAGACGGCAGGGGAACACCGGGGAGCTGTTTTTT,CASRRQGNTGELFF
-,-,TRBJ2-2,TRBV19,TGTGCCAGTAGTATACTTGGAGGGGGGGCAAGCGGGGAGCTGTTTTTT,CASSILGGGASGELFF
-,-,TRBJ1-4,TRBV2,TGTGCCAGCAGTGAAGCGGCAGGGGCTCCTAATGAAAAACTGTTTTTT,CASSEAAGAPNEKLFF
-,-,TRBJ1-1,TRBV6-4,TGTGCCAGCAGTGAAGAGGAGAACACTGAAGCTTTCTTT,CASSEEENTEAFF
-,-,TRBJ2-7,TRBV5-8,TGTGCCAGCAGCTGGCCAGGCCTACAGGGTTCATACGAGCAGTACTTC,CASSWPGLQGSYEQYF
-,TRBD1,TRBJ1-2,TRBV6-5,TGTGCCAGCAGTTCCGGGACAGACTACTATGGCTACACCTTC,CASSSGTDYYGYTF
-,TRBD1,TRBJ2-7,TRBV2,TGTGCCAGCAGTGGGGGGGACAGGGGGTACGAGCAGTACTTC,CASSGGDRGYEQYF
once,-,TRBJ1-6,TRBV9,TGTGCCAGCAGCGTAGTAGGGGAAAATTCACCCCTCCACTTT,CASSVVGENSPLHF
-,-,TRBJ1-1,TRBV3-1/TRBV3-2,TGTGCCAGCAGCCAGACCGGGGGTGAAGCTTTCTTT,CASSQTGGEAFF
-,-,TRBJ1-5,TRBV10-1,TGCGCCAGCAGTGTCGCGACAGTTACGAACAATCAGCCCCAGCATTTT,CASSVATVTNNQPQHF
-,-,TRBJ1-3,TRBV24-1,TGTGCCACCAGTGATTCCGGGGGAGGAAACACCATATATTTT,CATSDSGGGNTIYF